This section outlines one T cell receptor beta chain sequence together with its context. The antigen remains unidentified. These data come from a study of T cell responses to AZD1222 COVID-19 vaccine. Regarding the study as a whole: Spike was spanned by vaccine-associated CD4 TCRs, which were dominant at 160-218 and 743-854. Spike-specific TCRs gained breadth and depth after people received two AZD1222 doses.

Trimming removed 6 bases at V and 3 bases at J, with 5 bases between. Germline V gives CDR1 SNHLY, CDR2 FYNNEI. The CDR3 length is 11 residues. Some clones are missing from TCRdb's copy, which holds only in-frame ones; the method was immunoSEQ multiplex PCR. Seen here are tens of thousands of clones, approximately 88% observed once, and the top ten hold over 10%. Specimen: peripheral blood, collected 28 days after the second AZD1222 dose. This rearrangement joins TRBV2 to TRBJ2-5; D is undetermined. The clonotype originates from an adult who received the AZD1222 COVID-19 vaccine. In DNA form, the CDR3 reads TGTGCCAGCAGCCCGGAAGAGACCCAGTACTTC. Residues: CASSPEETQYF. The variable domain in full, with the rest retrieved from reference TRBV2 and TRBJ2-5, is EPEVTQTPSHQVTQMGQEVILRCVPISNHLYFYWYRQILGQKVEFLVSFYNNEISEKSEIFDDQFSVERPDGSNFTLKIRSTKLEDSAMYFCASSPEETQYFGPGTRLLVL.